A single sample is the source of the 18 T cell receptor beta chains below, sequenced in a study of T cell responses to AZD1222 COVID-19 vaccine. Libraries were prepared by immunoSEQ multiplex PCR; TCRdb keeps only in-frame clonotypes and omits some of them. The profile covers tens of thousands of clones, with around 81% appearing a single time and approximately 24% taken by the ten largest. Sample: peripheral blood, taken 28 days after the second AZD1222 dose. The receptors originated from an adult who received the AZD1222 COVID-19 vaccine.

This clone was counted a few times. The J gene is TRBJ2-3, the V gene TRBV4-2; D may be TRBD1 (5 bases). Trimming stripped 3 bases from V and 5 bases from J, with 9 bases between. Looked up from germline, CDR1 is LGHNA and CDR2 is YNFKEQ. CDR3 size: 13 residues. CDR3 sequence: CASSQARGDTQYF. Here the CDR3 DNA reads TGTGCCAGCAGCCAGGCTAGGGGAGATACGCAGTATTTT.

A few counts support this clone. This rearrangement joins TRBV12-5 to TRBJ2-1; a possible D gene is TRBD2 (6 bases). Trimming took 4 bases from V and 4 from J, leaving 20 bases between them. The CDR3 contains 17 residues. From germline, CDR1 is LGHNT and CDR2 FRNRAP. The CDR3 DNA is TGTGCTAGTGGTTGGGCCCCTAGCGCAGGAGCTTACAATGAGCAGTTCTTC. It yields the protein CASGWAPSAGAYNEQFF.

CDR3 bases: TGTGCCAGCAGCTACTACCCTTCAGGGGCGGCCTCCTACGAGCAGTACTTC. This sequence encodes CASSYYPSGAASYEQYF. V usage is TRBV27 and J usage is TRBJ2-7, with D maybe TRBD1 (6 bases). CDR3 length equals 17 residues. Looked up from germline, CDR1 is MNHEY and CDR2 is SMNVEV (reference sequence). V lost 6 bases to trimming and J lost 0 bases, with 21 bases between them.

The rearrangement uses TRBV23-1 and TRBJ2-7; no firm D call. TRBV23-1 counts as an open reading frame of uncertain function. This CDR3 has 15 amino acids. V dropped 0 bases and J dropped 3 bases, with 12 bases sitting between them. CDR3 residues: CASSQSERVDYEQYF. The CDR3 bases are TGCGCCAGCAGTCAATCGGAAAGGGTAGACTACGAGCAGTACTTC.

V usage is TRBV4-1 and J usage is TRBJ2-7; D gene ambiguous. Germline V gene lookup returns CDR1 MGHRA and CDR2 YSYEKL. The CDR3 consists of 13 residues. V was trimmed by 0 bases and J by 3 bases, leaving 6 bases between them. The CDR3 nucleotides read TGCGCCAGCAGCCAAGATTACAACTACGAGCAGTACTTC. It specifies CASSQDYNYEQYF.

The gene calls are TRBV3-1 (or the pseudogene TRBV3-2) and TRBJ1-4; D is uncertain. This CDR3 has 14 residues. CDR1 and CDR2 (germline): LGHDT, YNNKEL (reference sequence). Trimming shortened V by 2 bases and J by 4 bases, and 8 bases separated the two germline ends. The CDR3 bases are TGTGCCAGCAGCCAACGAGGGATTAATGAAAAACTGTTTTTT. Translation gives CASSQRGINEKLFF.

J is TRBJ2-2 and V is TRBV19, with D tentatively TRBD1 (5 bases). The ends were cut back, 10 bases at V and 7 bases at J, with 22 bases in the middle. CDR1 LNHDA and CDR2 SQIVND come from the germline V gene (reference sequence). The CDR3 is made up of 15 amino acids. The CDR3 bases are TGTGCCATTTGCCCCAACTTAGGGGATCGCGGGGAGCTGTTTTTT. Translation: CAICPNLGDRGELFF.

The chain has TRBV27 and TRBJ2-7, with 9 bases fitting TRBD1. This CDR3 is 15 amino acids long. Looked up from germline, CDR1 is MNHEY and CDR2 is SMNVEV (reference sequence). V was pared by 5 bases and J by 3 bases, with 8 bases of the junction left unmatched. CDR3 residues: CASSPGQGTFYEQYF. DNA of the CDR3: TGTGCCAGCAGTCCCGGACAGGGGACTTTCTACGAGCAGTACTTC.

This clone has only one observation. The chain recombines TRBV19 with TRBJ2-2; 10 bases agree with TRBD1. J lost 5 bases, V lost 3 bases, and 6 bases had no gene match. From germline, CDR1 is LNHDA and CDR2 SQIVND (reference sequence). This CDR3 comprises 16 residues. The CDR3 DNA is TGTGCCAGTAGTATTTTGGGACAGGGGTTAACCGGGGAGCTGTTTTTT. Translation: CASSILGQGLTGELFF. Full variable domain (missing parts from reference TRBV19 and TRBJ2-2): DGGITQSPKYLFRKEGQNVTLSCEQNLNHDAMYWYRQDPGQGLRLIYYSQIVNDFQKGDIAEGYSVSREKKESFPLTVTSAQKNPTAFYLCASSILGQGLTGELFFGEGSRLTVL.

The chain has TRBV7-2 and TRBJ1-2; the D is unclear. V lost 5 bases and J 8 bases, leaving 6 bases between the germline ends. The V gene's germline CDR1 is SGHTA and CDR2 FQGNSA. CDR3 length equals 10 residues. The CDR3 protein is CASSGVGYTF. As DNA, the CDR3 is TGTGCCAGCAGCGGCGTCGGCTACACCTTC.

This sequence joins TRBV18 and TRBJ2-3; D unclear. Germline-derived CDR1 and CDR2 are KGHSH and LQKENI. V lost 2 bases, J lost 0 bases, and 9 bases lay in between. The CDR3 extends over 15 amino acids. In DNA form, the CDR3 reads TGTGCCAGCTCACCATCTGGTCATAGCACAGATACGCAGTATTTT. This codes for CASSPSGHSTDTQYF.

V gene TRBV28 combines with J gene TRBJ2-3; 12 bases are a match to TRBD2. V lost 6 bases and J lost 4; bases outside the gene matches: 5. Germline CDR1 is MDHEN and CDR2 is SYDVKM. CDR3 length equals 15 residues. DNA for the CDR3: TGTGCCAGCAGCCCACTAGCGGGAGGCCCAGATACGCAGTATTTT. Amino acids: CASSPLAGGPDTQYF.

This clone was observed once. The chain employs TRBV19 and TRBJ1-5; no firm D call. The CDR3 is 15 residues long. Germline V gives CDR1 LNHDA, CDR2 SQIVND (reference sequence). V lost 7 bases and J lost 3, with 16 bases in between. In nucleotides, the CDR3 is TGTGCCAGTACCCCCCTAGGAGGGCCCAATCAGCCCCAGCATTTT. This sequence encodes CASTPLGGPNQPQHF. The variable domain in full, completed from reference TRBV19 and TRBJ1-5, reads DGGITQSPKYLFRKEGQNVTLSCEQNLNHDAMYWYRQDPGQGLRLIYYSQIVNDFQKGDIAEGYSVSREKKESFPLTVTSAQKNPTAFYLCASTPLGGPNQPQHFGDGTRLSIL.

This sequence joins TRBV6-5 and TRBJ2-3; tentative D call: TRBD1 (5 bases). The CDR3 has 14 residues. The germline V and J ends were trimmed by 6 bases and 2 bases, with 12 bases remaining between them. Germline V gene data show CDR1 as MNHEY and CDR2 as SVGAGI. DNA for the CDR3: TGTGCCAGCAGAAGACAGCTTTACACAGATACGCAGTATTTT. Translation: CASRRQLYTDTQYF.

The chain is built from TRBV10-3 and TRBJ1-6; a weak D match, TRBD1 (6 bases). Deletions cut 10 bases from V and 0 bases from J, with 10 bases between. Germline V lookup: CDR1 ENHRY, CDR2 SYGVKD. This CDR3 has 14 residues. CDR3: CATQDSSYNSPLHF. For the CDR3, the DNA is TGTGCCACTCAGGACAGCTCCTATAATTCACCCCTCCACTTT.

V and J are TRBV27 and TRBJ1-1, with D perhaps TRBD1 (5 bases). V shed 6 bases and J shed 2 bases, with 16 bases lying between them. Germline CDR1 MNHEY, CDR2 SMNVEV (reference sequence). The CDR3 has 15 residues. As DNA, the CDR3 is TGTGCCAGCAGCCCCACTGGCGGACACAACACTGAAGCTTTCTTT. Translated, it gives CASSPTGGHNTEAFF.

This chain joins TRBV6-5 and TRBJ2-7, with no clear D. The CDR3 sequence is 13 residues long. Trimming shortened V by 7 bases and J by 3 bases, and 13 bases separated the two germline ends. Germline V gene lookup returns CDR1 MNHEY and CDR2 SVGAGI. As DNA, the CDR3 is TGTGCCAGCATGCCCGCCCCACGCTACGAGCAGTACTTC. Its translation: CASMPAPRYEQYF.

The V and J genes are TRBV28 and TRBJ2-7, with 9 positions matching TRBD1. This CDR3 is 15 amino acids long. Germline V CDR1 and CDR2: MDHEN, SYDVKM. The V segment lost 4 bases and the J segment 3 bases; nucleotides outside the gene matches: 7. Here the CDR3 DNA reads TGTGCCAGCAGTTCAGAGGGACAGGGAAGCTACGAGCAGTACTTC. This encodes CASSSEGQGSYEQYF.